This T cell receptor beta chain is from a study of identical twins. The length of the CDR3 is 12 residues. Germline lookup yields CDR1 SQVTM and CDR2 ANQGSEA. V lost 8 bases and J lost 5; bases outside the gene matches: 6. This clonotype was counted ten times or more. Its antigen is not known. General study results and limits: These conclusions were based on statistical analysis (cross-sectional, not following the same donors).

Each cDNA held unique molecular identifiers, and template switching gave it a universal primer site. TCRdb passed the 5' RACE reads through MiXCR, listing each CDR3 protein once. The table has 500,000 to 650,000 distinct CDR3 sequences, about 7.6% seen once. These data are also associated with another study on yellow fever vaccine responses in identical twins.

The sequenced material came from PBMCs. The sequence was collected from a woman between 18 and 29 years old in good health. V gene TRBV29-1 combines with J gene TRBJ1-2; 9 bases fit TRBD1. As DNA, the CDR3 is TGCAGCTCATTCGACAGGGGGTATGGCTACACCTTC. Amino acid sequence: CSSFDRGYGYTF.